This TCR beta chain was found in a study of early stage breast cancer tumors (dated by TCRdb to the late 2010s). Turning to the overall study: Of the approximately 15 invasive breast tumors, 12 to 13 were found to be estrogen receptor-positive, progesterone receptor-positive and HER2-negative. Eight of the 12 ER+/PR+/HER2- tumors were invasive ductal carcinomas, while the other four were invasive lobular carcinomas. The average read coverage per sample was roughly 9.6-fold. Across all samples, 2 million to 3 million templates representing about 1 million unique clonotypes were detected. On the study overall, not on this receptor specifically: The small cohort size prevented analysis by tumor subtype. Sequencing bulk genomic DNA from unsorted cells could not capture chain pairing or functional markers like CD4, CD8 and FOXP3. Greater similarity was observed between blood and normal breast repertoires than between blood and tumor repertoires, and tumor was distinguished from normal in about 90% of the 16 patients when each tissue was compared with blood. Compared with adjacent normal breast tissue, tumors had about 2.5-fold higher T cell density and higher clonality. Enriched TCRB sequences shared across patients were found to be mostly commonly generated sequences that were unlikely to play an important role in the tumor microenvironment.

Sequences DFQATT (CDR1) and SNEGSKA (CDR2) are obtained from the germline V gene (reference sequence). Taken from cysteine to phenylalanine, the CDR3 has 11 residues. CDR3 DNA only is kept here, 33 bases in frame from base 1. Each sample was amplified in two independent genomic DNA replicates, using 0.5 to 0.6 ug for blood and about 1.5 ug for tumor or normal breast. TCRB sequencing of genomic DNA was carried out with the ImmunoSeq Intro kit according to the manufacturer's instructions. Multiplex PCR was run for around 33 cycles using proprietary primers and spike-in control sequences for absolute quantification. Single-end 150-bp reads were used to sequence an 87-bp fragment covering the CDR3 and the flanking V and J genes. Each lane of an Illumina MiSeq running version 3.0 chemistry carried seven multiplexed samples, with two replicates apiece. In the authors' own workflow: The vendor's proprietary pipeline processed the raw data and merged both replicates into a single result for each sample. Clonotypes were defined as productive rearrangements sharing the V-gene family, CDR3 amino acid sequence and J-gene segment. Clonality was computed as 1 minus the normalized Shannon entropy (Pielou evenness) of TCRB abundances. T cell density was estimated as total templates divided by the number of input cells, with the number of input cells inferred from the DNA input amount. Recon was used with default parameters to estimate total repertoire diversity and clonality. Clonotypes with over 0.1% abundance in tumor and at least 32-fold higher abundance in tumor than in normal breast were defined as tumor-enriched. The clones in this table, taken by TCRdb from immuneACCESS, are in-frame only. Not every clone is retained; where verified, under half of the shortfall comes from an unresolved V gene, and the cause of the rest is unknown. V, J and clone size are taken as reported in that table, and D and trimming were inferred from the DNA itself. This sample comprises several thousand clones, roughly 70% of them detected only once. Of the sample, around 7% falls within the top ten clones.

About 17-50 mg of tumor tissue was diced, and more than 2.5 ug of DNA was typically obtained. The study profiled bulk TCR beta-chain repertoires in matched peripheral blood, tumor and adjacent normal breast tissue taken from approximately 15 patients with early-stage breast cancer. After resection, tumor tissue identified by eye was cut out and put into prechilled RNAlater. A TissueLyser II was used to homogenize diced tumor tissue (20-50 mg) in RLTplus buffer containing beta-mercaptoethanol and antifoaming agent. Genomic DNA was extracted with the Qiagen AllPrep DNA/RNA Mini kit. About this clone: Its recognized antigen is unknown. Per-base qualities were not stored, and no clone one base away is much larger.

Sequenced: breast tumor tissue. The chain is made from TRBV20-1 and TRBJ2-2; TRBD2 is possibly the D segment (5 matching bases). This receptor was identified in a person between 45 and 65 years old with breast cancer. This receptor has the CDR3 CRAGNTGELFF. The nucleotide sequence reads TGCAGGGCGGGGAACACCGGGGAGCTGTTTTTT.